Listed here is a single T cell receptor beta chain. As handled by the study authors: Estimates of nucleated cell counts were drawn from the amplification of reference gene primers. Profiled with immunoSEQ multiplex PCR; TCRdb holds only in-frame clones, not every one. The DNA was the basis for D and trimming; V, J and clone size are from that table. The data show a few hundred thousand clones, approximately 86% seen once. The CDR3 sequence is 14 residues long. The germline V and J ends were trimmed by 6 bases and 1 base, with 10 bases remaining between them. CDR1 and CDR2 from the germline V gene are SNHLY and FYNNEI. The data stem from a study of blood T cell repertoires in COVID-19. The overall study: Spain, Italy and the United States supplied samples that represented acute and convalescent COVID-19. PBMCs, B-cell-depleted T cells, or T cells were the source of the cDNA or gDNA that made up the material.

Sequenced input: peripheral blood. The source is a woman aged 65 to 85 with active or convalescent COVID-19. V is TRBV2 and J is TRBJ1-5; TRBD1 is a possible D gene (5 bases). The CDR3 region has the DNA TGTGCCAGCAGAGGGGCTGTGAGCAATCAGCCCCAGCATTTT. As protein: CASRGAVSNQPQHF.